This TCR beta chain was recovered during a study of T cell therapy product for transplant patients (dated by TCRdb to about 2019). In terms of the full investigation: In Berlin, Germany, the wider healthy donor group was made up of roughly 20 individuals (about ten male and 9 female) aged 25 to 81 years. A next-generation autologous adoptive antiviral T-cell product was developed for immunosuppressed solid organ transplant patients, with CMV used as the model virus. Healthy donors (n = 3) were included in the TCRbeta repertoire analysis of rapamycin-treated and untreated products. The expansion media were supplemented either with IL-7 and IL-15 at about 9.9 ng/ml or, alternatively, with IL-2 at about 50 U/ml. To assess clonal composition, TCRbeta repertoires were compared between rapamycin-treated and untreated CMV-specific T-cell products derived from the same donors.

The label this sample carries indicates: CMVpp65/IE-1-reactive T cells enriched by IFNgamma capture and expanded in vitro. PBMCs were stimulated for five to six hours with overlapping CMV pp65 and IE-1 peptide pools, each at approximately 0.46 ug/ml. IFNgamma-producing CMV-stimulated cells were positively selected with the IFNgamma Secretion Assay-Cell Enrichment and Detection Kit (Miltenyi Biotec). Enriched IFNgamma+ cells were grown for about 20 days with irradiated autologous feeders together with either IL-7/IL-15 or IL-2. To provide enough cells for different cell sorting steps, buffy coats were used from 3 of the 19 healthy donors. Peripheral blood mononuclear cells were isolated by Biocoll density gradient centrifugation. The buffy coats from healthy donors came from DRK. Trimming removed 7 bases from V and 5 bases from J, leaving 17 bases between the germline ends. CDR1 and CDR2, per the germline V gene (reference sequence), are MNHNY and SVGAGI. Measured from the cysteine to the phenylalanine, the CDR3 is 14 residues long. The kept DNA is CDR3 alone, 42 bases in frame from the first base.

The research as a whole found: The top 10 clones made up roughly 71% of the repertoire in rapamycin-treated products compared with 85% to 90% in untreated products. Repertoires from different donors showed no overlap, but paired products from the same donor shared many clones. Compared with untreated products, rapamycin-treated products had a TCRbeta repertoire that was more diverse and less clonal, and the rapamycin-treated products also contained more distinct clones. It was suggested by the authors that the increased clonal diversity in Rapa-TCPs may reflect survival of low-frequency clones and preferential expansion of central memory T cells.

This clone has just a few counts. What this receptor recognizes is not known. Per-base qualities were not stored, and no clone one base away is much larger. Genomic DNA was extracted using an AllPrep DNA/RNA Kit, and TCRbeta CDR3 regions were amplified using the immunoSEQ hsTCRb Kit. The published analysis was carried out like this. Productive rearrangements, defined as in-frame CDR3 nucleotide sequences without stop codons, were analyzed in immunoSEQ Analyzer 3.0. Sample overlap was measured using the Morisita index, while clonality was calculated from productive entropy normalized to the number of productive rearrangements. This is the immuneACCESS table as TCRdb keeps it, with only in-frame sequences that have V and J called. A part of the clones is gone; compared with another copy, unresolved V genes explain less than half, and the rest is unexplained. The V and J calls and clone size were taken over from that table, and D and trimming were inferred from the DNA. This sample holds about 880 clones; 44% were observed only once. The ten largest clones add up to over 20% of the sample.

Input material: a sorted cell population cultured from PBMCs. The sequence derives from an adult in good health. The chain is made from TRBV6-6 and TRBJ1-2, with a tentative D gene TRBD1 over 5 matching bases. The DNA reads TGTGCCAGCATGGGGGGAAGGGGAGAATATGGCTACACCTTC. Translated, it gives CASMGGRGEYGYTF.